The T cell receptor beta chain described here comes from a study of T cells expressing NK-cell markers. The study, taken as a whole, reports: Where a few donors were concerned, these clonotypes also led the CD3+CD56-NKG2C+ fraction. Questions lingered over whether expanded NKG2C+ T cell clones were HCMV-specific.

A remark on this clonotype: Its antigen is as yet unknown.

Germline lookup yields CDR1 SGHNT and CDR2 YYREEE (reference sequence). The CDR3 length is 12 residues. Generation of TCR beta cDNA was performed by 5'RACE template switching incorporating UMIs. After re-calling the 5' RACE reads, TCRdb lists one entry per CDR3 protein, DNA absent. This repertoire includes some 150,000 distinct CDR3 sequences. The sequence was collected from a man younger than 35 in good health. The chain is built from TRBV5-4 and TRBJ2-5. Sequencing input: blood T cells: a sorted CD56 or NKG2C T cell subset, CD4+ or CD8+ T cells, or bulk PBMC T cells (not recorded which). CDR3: CASSLTGETQYF.